This is a list of T cell receptor beta chains from one sample in a study of blood T cell repertoires in COVID-19. The repertoire was sequenced with immunoSEQ multiplex PCR; TCRdb's copy has only in-frame clones and lacks some. The data hold around 100,000 clones, with around 86% observed a single time. The sequencing input was peripheral blood. All receptors come from a man between 40 and 49 years old with acute or convalescent COVID-19. Each CDR3 is given with its conserved first and last residue. Each record gives: CDR3 protein, CDR3 DNA, V gene, J gene, D gene, clone size. D genes are given only for firm matches. The size entry is marked missing in some rows and otherwise reads once, few, many or a size class.

cdr3_aa: CASSRQELSGNTIYF
cdr3_nt: TGTGCCAGCAGCAGACAGGAGCTCTCTGGAAACACCATATATTTT
v_call: TRBV7-9
j_call: TRBJ1-3
d_call: NA
clone_size: NA

cdr3_aa: CASSHGFRGGVLSEQFF
cdr3_nt: TGTGCCAGCAGCCACGGATTTCGCGGGGGGGTTTTGAGTGAGCAGTTCTTC
v_call: TRBV4-2
j_call: TRBJ2-1
d_call: TRBD2
clone_size: NA

cdr3_aa: CASSQSDRRTSSSLRGNVLTF
cdr3_nt: TGCGCCAGCAGCCAATCCGACAGGAGGACTAGCTCCTCTCTTCGTGGCAACGTCCTGACTTTC
v_call: TRBV4-1
j_call: TRBJ2-6
d_call: TRBD2
clone_size: once

cdr3_aa: CASRKSGLAGRGNEQFF
cdr3_nt: TGTGCCAGCAGGAAAAGCGGGCTAGCGGGGCGGGGGAATGAGCAGTTCTTC
v_call: TRBV3-1/TRBV3-2
j_call: TRBJ2-1
d_call: TRBD2
clone_size: NA

cdr3_aa: CASSPRISPSQETQYF
cdr3_nt: TGTGCCAGCAGCCCAAGAATAAGCCCCTCTCAAGAGACCCAGTACTTC
v_call: TRBV9
j_call: TRBJ2-5
d_call: NA
clone_size: NA

cdr3_aa: CSASQGSGQLNQPQHF
cdr3_nt: TGCAGTGCTAGTCAGGGCTCAGGGCAACTCAATCAGCCCCAGCATTTT
v_call: TRBV20-1
j_call: TRBJ1-5
d_call: NA
clone_size: NA

cdr3_aa: CASSKTSALNTGELFF
cdr3_nt: TGTGCCAGTAGTAAAACTAGCGCTTTGAACACCGGGGAGCTGTTTTTT
v_call: TRBV19
j_call: TRBJ2-2
d_call: TRBD2
clone_size: NA

cdr3_aa: CASRPAGLTTEAFF
cdr3_nt: TGTGCCAGTAGACCTGCAGGGTTGACGACTGAAGCTTTCTTT
v_call: TRBV19
j_call: TRBJ1-1
d_call: NA
clone_size: NA

cdr3_aa: CASSSTRGTRQYF
cdr3_nt: TGTGCCAGCAGTTCTACGAGGGGGACGCGGCAGTACTTC
v_call: TRBV6-5
j_call: TRBJ2-7
d_call: NA
clone_size: NA

cdr3_aa: CASSLGLGAGNNQPQHF
cdr3_nt: TGTGCCAGCAGCTTAGGCCTAGGGGCAGGGAATAATCAGCCCCAGCATTTT
v_call: TRBV13
j_call: TRBJ1-5
d_call: NA
clone_size: NA

cdr3_aa: CASSYIRDSYEQYF
cdr3_nt: TGTGCCAGCAGTTACATCCGGGACAGCTACGAGCAGTACTTC
v_call: TRBV6-5
j_call: TRBJ2-7
d_call: TRBD1
clone_size: NA

cdr3_aa: CASRDIGRGAFF
cdr3_nt: TGTGCCAGCCGGGACATTGGGAGAGGAGCTTTCTTT
v_call: TRBV6-5
j_call: TRBJ1-1
d_call: NA
clone_size: NA

cdr3_aa: CASSRGQGETQYF
cdr3_nt: TGTGCCAGCTCACGTGGACAGGGAGAGACCCAGTACTTC
v_call: TRBV18
j_call: TRBJ2-5
d_call: TRBD1
clone_size: NA

cdr3_aa: CASSLGGQGNTEAFF
cdr3_nt: TGCGCCAGCAGCTTGGGAGGCCAGGGTAACACTGAAGCTTTCTTT
v_call: TRBV5-1
j_call: TRBJ1-1
d_call: NA
clone_size: NA

cdr3_aa: CASSKRLAGGLDQETQYF
cdr3_nt: TGTGCCAGCAGCAAAAGACTAGCGGGGGGGCTGGATCAAGAGACCCAGTACTTC
v_call: TRBV5-5
j_call: TRBJ2-5
d_call: TRBD2
clone_size: NA

cdr3_aa: CASRTSGDPYEQYF
cdr3_nt: TGTGCCAGCAGAACTAGCGGGGACCCCTACGAGCAGTACTTC
v_call: TRBV27
j_call: TRBJ2-7
d_call: TRBD2
clone_size: NA

cdr3_aa: CSVFGGLAGGNEQFF
cdr3_nt: TGCAGCGTTTTTGGGGGGCTAGCGGGAGGTAACGAGCAGTTCTTC
v_call: TRBV29-1
j_call: TRBJ2-1
d_call: TRBD2
clone_size: once

cdr3_aa: CASSGEGGSNQPQHF
cdr3_nt: TGTGCCAGCAGCGGCGAAGGGGGAAGCAATCAGCCCCAGCATTTT
v_call: TRBV9
j_call: TRBJ1-5
d_call: NA
clone_size: NA

cdr3_aa: CAREGDRLFLRWYGYTF
cdr3_nt: TGTGCCCGCGAGGGGGACCGACTGTTTTTGCGGTGGTATGGCTACACCTTC
v_call: TRBV27
j_call: TRBJ1-2
d_call: NA
clone_size: NA

cdr3_aa: CASTRASNTGELFF
cdr3_nt: TGTGCCAGCACGCGGGCCTCGAACACCGGGGAGCTGTTTTTT
v_call: TRBV9
j_call: TRBJ2-2
d_call: NA
clone_size: NA

cdr3_aa: CASSLITSGGSTDTQYF
cdr3_nt: TGTGCCAGCAGCTTAATAACTAGCGGGGGCTCCACAGATACGCAGTATTTT
v_call: TRBV7-6
j_call: TRBJ2-3
d_call: TRBD2
clone_size: NA

cdr3_aa: CASSEERGWGNIQYF
cdr3_nt: TGTGCCAGCAGTGAGGAGAGAGGGTGGGGAAACATTCAGTACTTC
v_call: TRBV25-1
j_call: TRBJ2-4
d_call: NA
clone_size: NA

cdr3_aa: CASSIGDRMNF
cdr3_nt: TGTGCCAGTAGTATAGGGGACAGGATGAACTTC
v_call: TRBV19
j_call: TRBJ2-7
d_call: TRBD1
clone_size: NA

cdr3_aa: CASSYSRGETQYF
cdr3_nt: TGTGCCAGTAGCTATTCCAGGGGAGAGACCCAGTACTTC
v_call: TRBV19
j_call: TRBJ2-5
d_call: NA
clone_size: once

cdr3_aa: CASGETQGRYEKLFF
cdr3_nt: TGTGCCAGCGGGGAAACACAGGGTCGTTATGAAAAACTGTTTTTT
v_call: TRBV2
j_call: TRBJ1-4
d_call: NA
clone_size: NA

cdr3_aa: CASSPGTGANTEAFF
cdr3_nt: TGTGCCAGCTCACCTGGGACAGGGGCGAACACTGAAGCTTTCTTT
v_call: TRBV18
j_call: TRBJ1-1
d_call: TRBD1
clone_size: few

cdr3_aa: CAWSPLRLAEVGTDTQYF
cdr3_nt: TGTGCCTGGAGCCCCCTCCGACTAGCGGAAGTAGGCACAGATACGCAGTATTTT
v_call: TRBV30
j_call: TRBJ2-3
d_call: TRBD2
clone_size: NA

cdr3_aa: CASSLPGTEYGYTF
cdr3_nt: TGTGCCAGTAGTCTCCCCGGGACAGAATATGGCTACACCTTC
v_call: TRBV19
j_call: TRBJ1-2
d_call: TRBD1
clone_size: once

cdr3_aa: CASSEQGSHEAFF
cdr3_nt: TGTGCCAGCAGTGAGCAGGGTTCCCATGAAGCTTTCTTT
v_call: TRBV2
j_call: TRBJ1-1
d_call: NA
clone_size: NA

cdr3_aa: CASSRDRGPGYEQYF
cdr3_nt: TGTGCCAGCAGCCGGGACAGGGGGCCAGGTTACGAGCAGTACTTC
v_call: TRBV7-2
j_call: TRBJ2-7
d_call: TRBD1
clone_size: NA

cdr3_aa: CATLDDGADTQYF
cdr3_nt: TGTGCCACCCTAGACGACGGGGCAGATACGCAGTATTTT
v_call: TRBV12-3/TRBV12-4
j_call: TRBJ2-3
d_call: NA
clone_size: NA

cdr3_aa: CASRDRGRSYNEQFF
cdr3_nt: TGTGCCAGCAGAGACAGGGGGAGATCCTACAATGAGCAGTTCTTC
v_call: TRBV6-5
j_call: TRBJ2-1
d_call: TRBD1
clone_size: NA

cdr3_aa: CASSQDGPAFGEDSNQPQHF
cdr3_nt: TGTGCCAGCAGCCAAGACGGGCCCGCGTTCGGGGAGGATAGCAATCAGCCCCAGCATTTT
v_call: TRBV4-2
j_call: TRBJ1-5
d_call: NA
clone_size: NA

cdr3_aa: CASSLAAVSGNTIYF
cdr3_nt: TGTGCCAGCAGCTTGGCCGCAGTCTCTGGAAACACCATATATTTT
v_call: TRBV5-6
j_call: TRBJ1-3
d_call: NA
clone_size: NA

cdr3_aa: CASGQGATEAFF
cdr3_nt: TGTGCCAGCGGCCAGGGGGCCACTGAAGCTTTCTTT
v_call: TRBV6-6
j_call: TRBJ1-1
d_call: TRBD1
clone_size: NA

cdr3_aa: CASSVAPFYEQYF
cdr3_nt: TGTGCCAGCAGCGTAGCCCCATTCTACGAGCAGTACTTC
v_call: TRBV9
j_call: TRBJ2-7
d_call: NA
clone_size: NA

cdr3_aa: CASSRAEGTYTSYEQYF
cdr3_nt: TGTGCCAGCAGCCGGGCTGAAGGGACATACACTTCCTACGAGCAGTACTTC
v_call: TRBV4-2
j_call: TRBJ2-7
d_call: NA
clone_size: NA

cdr3_aa: CASSRLLAGNYNEQFF
cdr3_nt: TGCGCCAGCAGCCGCCTTCTAGCGGGGAACTACAATGAGCAGTTCTTC
v_call: TRBV4-1
j_call: TRBJ2-1
d_call: TRBD2
clone_size: NA

cdr3_aa: CASSLRLAGEMVQETQYF
cdr3_nt: TGTGCCAGCAGCTTACGACTAGCGGGGGAGATGGTACAAGAGACCCAGTACTTC
v_call: TRBV5-4
j_call: TRBJ2-5
d_call: TRBD2
clone_size: once

cdr3_aa: CASSLTSGGKETQYF
cdr3_nt: TGTGCCAGCAGCTTGACTAGCGGGGGGAAAGAGACCCAGTACTTC
v_call: TRBV5-6
j_call: TRBJ2-5
d_call: TRBD2
clone_size: NA

cdr3_aa: CASSYSQVNQPQHF
cdr3_nt: TGTGCCAGCAGTTACTCGCAGGTGAATCAGCCCCAGCATTTT
v_call: TRBV6-2/TRBV6-3
j_call: TRBJ1-5
d_call: NA
clone_size: once

cdr3_aa: CASSQRTGDYYNSPLHF
cdr3_nt: TGCGCCAGCAGCCAAAGGACAGGAGACTACTATAATTCACCCCTCCACTTT
v_call: TRBV4-3
j_call: TRBJ1-6
d_call: TRBD1
clone_size: NA

cdr3_aa: CASSLPGRPGNTIYF
cdr3_nt: TGTGCCAGCAGCTTACCGGGGAGGCCTGGAAACACCATATATTTT
v_call: TRBV13
j_call: TRBJ1-3
d_call: NA
clone_size: few

cdr3_aa: CASSFDRGTEAFF
cdr3_nt: TGCGCCAGCAGTTTTGACAGGGGGACTGAAGCTTTCTTT
v_call: TRBV5-1
j_call: TRBJ1-1
d_call: TRBD1
clone_size: NA

cdr3_aa: CASSAPGQEAFF
cdr3_nt: TGTGCCAGCAGCGCCCCGGGACAGGAAGCTTTCTTT
v_call: TRBV11-2
j_call: TRBJ1-1
d_call: TRBD1
clone_size: NA

cdr3_aa: CASSTRQGQNEKLFF
cdr3_nt: TGTGCCAGCAGCACTAGACAGGGGCAAAATGAAAAACTGTTTTTT
v_call: TRBV7-8
j_call: TRBJ1-4
d_call: TRBD1
clone_size: NA

cdr3_aa: CASRPRQGVYEQYF
cdr3_nt: TGTGCCAGCAGGCCTCGCCAGGGGGTCTACGAGCAGTACTTC
v_call: TRBV11-2
j_call: TRBJ2-7
d_call: TRBD1
clone_size: NA

cdr3_aa: CASSFSSTDTQYF
cdr3_nt: TGTGCCAGCAGCTTTTCTAGCACAGATACGCAGTATTTT
v_call: TRBV11-3
j_call: TRBJ2-3
d_call: NA
clone_size: NA

cdr3_aa: CSVETGWGQPQHF
cdr3_nt: TGCAGCGTTGAAACAGGGTGGGGTCAGCCCCAGCATTTT
v_call: TRBV29-1
j_call: TRBJ1-5
d_call: NA
clone_size: once

cdr3_aa: CASLSYSYNEQFF
cdr3_nt: TGTGCCAGCCTTAGCTACTCCTACAATGAGCAGTTCTTC
v_call: TRBV25-1
j_call: TRBJ2-1
d_call: NA
clone_size: NA

cdr3_aa: CATRAGKYNEQFF
cdr3_nt: TGTGCCACCAGAGCGGGAAAATACAATGAGCAGTTCTTC
v_call: TRBV6-5
j_call: TRBJ2-1
d_call: TRBD2
clone_size: NA

cdr3_aa: CASSLTGSAEAFF
cdr3_nt: TGTGCCAGCAGCTTGACAGGCTCGGCTGAAGCTTTCTTT
v_call: TRBV5-4
j_call: TRBJ1-1
d_call: NA
clone_size: NA

cdr3_aa: CASSFDSGWVANYGYTF
cdr3_nt: TGTGCCAGCAGCTTCGACTCAGGGTGGGTTGCTAACTATGGCTACACCTTC
v_call: TRBV11-2
j_call: TRBJ1-2
d_call: NA
clone_size: NA